This T cell receptor beta chain was retrieved from a study of monozygotic twins with inflammatory bowel disease. No T cells were sorted before total RNA was taken from whole blood. TCRdb reprocessed the 5' RACE reads and stores each CDR3 protein as one record, lacking DNA. This repertoire includes about 300,000 distinct CDR3 sequences. The CDR3 loop spans 13 amino acids. Germline V gene data show CDR1 as KGHSH and CDR2 as LQKENI. The receptor comes from a human donor with ulcerative colitis or Crohn's disease, or a healthy co-twin of an affected twin (not recorded which). The J gene is TRBJ2-7, the V gene TRBV18; TCRdb reports TRBD2, a call that lacks DNA to check it against. Sequenced input: blood. CDR3 region: CASSPREAREQYF. Together with reference TRBV18 and TRBJ2-7, the CDR3 gives the full variable domain: NAGVMQNPRHLVRRRGQEARLRCSPMKGHSHVYWYRQLPEEGLKFMVYLQKENIIDESGMPKERFSAEFPKEGPSILRIQQVVRGDSAAYFCASSPREAREQYFGPGTRLTVT.